One and the same sample provided the 26 T cell receptor beta chains below, sequenced in a study of early T cells in non-severe SARS-CoV-2 infection. TCRdb passed the 5' RACE reads through MiXCR, listing each CDR3 protein once. The sample lists more than 35,000 distinct CDR3 sequences, 3% to 4% seen once, with roughly 10% in the top ten. The sequencing input was whole blood. The receptors come from an adult who was a healthcare worker with PCR-confirmed SARS-CoV-2 infection or an uninfected control (not recorded which).

This clonotype has ten or more counts. The gene calls are TRBV19 and TRBJ2-3; the D is unclear. Germline loops: CDR1 LNHDA, CDR2 SQIVND (reference sequence). V was clipped by 3 bases and J by 3 bases, with 4 bases between them. The CDR3 sequence is 12 residues long. The CDR3 coding sequence is TGTGCCAGTAGTATGGTGACAGATACGCAGTATTTT. As protein: CASSMVTDTQYF.

This clonotype was detected ten times or more. This chain connects TRBV7-2 to TRBJ2-7; D possibly matches TRBD1 or TRBD2 (5 bases each). The V end was cut by 1 base, the J end by 0 bases, with 16 bases between. Germline V gene lookup returns CDR1 SGHTA and CDR2 FQGNSA. There are 17 residues in the CDR3. CDR3 coding DNA: TGTGCCAGCAGCTTAGGCCTGAGAGGGGCTTACTCCTACGAGCAGTACTTC. Encoded protein: CASSLGLRGAYSYEQYF. Using reference TRBV7-2 and TRBJ2-7 for the parts outside the CDR3, the full variable domain is GAGVSQSPSNKVTEKGKDVELRCDPISGHTALYWYRQSLGQGLEFLIYFQGNSAPDKSGLPSDRFSAERTGGSVSTLTIQRTQQEDSAVYLCASSLGLRGAYSYEQYFGPGTRLTVT.

This clonotype was seen repeatedly, ten times or more. The chain recombines TRBV28 with TRBJ2-7, with a tentative D call TRBD1 (6 bases). The CDR3 is 15 residues long. Trimming removed 6 bases from V and 0 bases from J, with 15 bases in between. Germline-derived CDR1 and CDR2 are MDHEN and SYDVKM. For the CDR3, the DNA is TGTGCCAGCAGCCCCGACAGGTCTCCCTCCTACGAGCAGTACTTC. As protein: CASSPDRSPSYEQYF.

As concerns this clonotype: A read error may be the cause here, since a much bigger clone is one base away. The chain couples TRBV9 to TRBJ2-3, with 10 bases lining up with TRBD2. The ends lost 4 bases at V and 5 bases at J; junction bases unmatched: 10. The CDR3 spans 16 residues. The germline gives CDR1 SGDLS, CDR2 YYNGEE. The CDR3 region is CASSRGLATSVDTQYF. CDR3 DNA sequence: TGTGCCAGCAGCCGGGGACTAGCGACCTCAGTAGATACGCAGTATTTT. Based on the CDR3 plus reference TRBV9 and TRBJ2-3, the full variable domain is DSGVTQTPKHLITATGQRVTLRCSPRSGDLSVYWYQQSLDQGLQFLIQYYNGEERAKGNILERFSAQQFPDLHSELNLSSLELGDSALYFCASSRGLATSVDTQYFGPGTRLTVL.

The sample holds many counts of this clonotype. V is TRBV19 and J is TRBJ2-5, with D unresolved. The CDR3 is 13 amino acids. Germline loops: CDR1 LNHDA, CDR2 SQIVND (reference sequence). V lost 3 bases and J lost 7, with 12 bases in between. The CDR3 DNA follows: TGTGCCAGTAGTATGCAGGAATCCGGGACCCAGTACTTC. Protein: CASSMQESGTQYF.

This clonotype was seen repeatedly, ten times or more. V is TRBV4-1 and J is TRBJ1-6; tentatively, D is TRBD1 (5 bases). The CDR3 is 16 amino acids. The V end was cut by 4 bases, the J end by 9 bases, with 19 bases between. Germline V gene lookup returns CDR1 MGHRA and CDR2 YSYEKL. The CDR3 DNA reads TGCGCCAGCAGCCCCGGGGGTTGGAGGGGTCCTTCACCCCTCCACTTT. Protein: CASSPGGWRGPSPLHF.

This clonotype was found many times. The chain couples TRBV28 to TRBJ1-1; no reliable D call. Germline CDR1 MDHEN, CDR2 SYDVKM. V lost 6 bases to trimming and J lost 2 bases, with 10 bases between them. The length of the CDR3 is 13 residues. CDR3 in DNA: TGTGCCAGCAGGCCTTCAGTCAACACTGAAGCTTTCTTT. Translating it yields CASRPSVNTEAFF.

The chain couples TRBV29-1 to TRBJ2-7; no clear D gene. Germline V gives CDR1 SQVTM, CDR2 ANQGSEA. Trimming took off 7 bases at V and 3 bases at J, with 16 bases between the two ends. The CDR3 spans 13 residues. The DNA of the CDR3 is TGCAGCGCATCGGTCTTGACCAACTACGAGCAGTACTTC. Residues: CSASVLTNYEQYF.

This chain joins TRBV7-9 and TRBJ2-7; D may correspond to TRBD1 or TRBD2 (7 bases each). V lost 6 bases and J 0 bases, leaving 15 bases between the germline ends. Germline CDR1 SEHNR, CDR2 FQNEAQ (reference sequence). The CDR3 has 15 amino acids. DNA of the CDR3: TGTGCCAGCAGTTCCCAGGGGGGGAGCTCCTACGAGCAGTACTTC. Residues: CASSSQGGSSYEQYF.

This clonotype has just a few counts. The chain recombines TRBV3-1 with TRBJ2-5; TRBD2 agrees at 14 bases. The length of the CDR3 is 16 residues. Trimming cost V 4 bases and J 3 bases; bases outside gene matches: 4. The germline V gene encodes CDR1 LGHDT and CDR2 YNNKEL (reference sequence). DNA for the CDR3: TGTGCCAGCAGCCCCGGGACTAGCGGGAGAGAAGAGACCCAGTACTTC. Protein product: CASSPGTSGREETQYF.

This clonotype has only a few counts. This chain joins TRBV5-1 and TRBJ2-1, with TRBD1 as a possible D gene (8 bases). Germline V gene lookup returns CDR1 SGHRS and CDR2 YFSETQ. V lost 0 bases, J lost 5 bases, and 15 bases lay in between. The CDR3 totals 16 residues. Here the CDR3 reads CASSLVPQGGDNEQFF. The CDR3 nucleotides read TGCGCCAGCAGCTTGGTCCCACAGGGGGGGGACAATGAGCAGTTCTTC. Full variable domain (remainder filled in from reference TRBV5-1 and TRBJ2-1): KAGVTQTPRYLIKTRGQQVTLSCSPISGHRSVSWYQQTPGQGLQFLFEYFSETQRNKGNFPGRFSGRQFSNSRSEMNVSTLELGDSALYLCASSLVPQGGDNEQFFGPGTRLTVL.

This clonotype was observed at least ten times. The J gene is TRBJ1-2, the V gene TRBV7-9; D may be TRBD1 (5 bases). Trimming shortened V by 1 base and J by 6 bases, and 12 bases separated the two germline ends. This CDR3 contains 14 residues. Germline CDR1 SEHNR, CDR2 FQNEAQ (reference sequence). The CDR3 nucleotides read TGTGCCAGCAGCTTAGATGAGAGAGGGGATGGCTACACCTTC. It specifies CASSLDERGDGYTF.

This clonotype was recorded a few times. This sequence joins TRBV7-2 and TRBJ2-2, with 11 bases identical to TRBD2. Germline V gene sequence: CDR1 SGHTA, CDR2 FQGNSA. The CDR3 extends over 16 amino acids. Trimming cost V 5 bases and J 6 bases; bases outside gene matches: 8. The CDR3 DNA sequence: TGTGCCAGCAGCGCCCTACTAGCGGGAGTTCCCGGGGAGCTGTTTTTT. This sequence encodes CASSALLAGVPGELFF.

The V and J genes are TRBV6-2 or TRBV6-3 and TRBJ2-1; 9 bases fit TRBD2. Germline values: CDR1 MNHEY, CDR2 SVGEGT. The CDR3 runs to 15 residues. V dropped 7 bases and J dropped 1; count of bases not matched to a gene: 5. CDR3 region: CASTGAGGSYNEQFF. CDR3 coding DNA: TGTGCCAGCACCGGGGCGGGAGGGTCCTACAATGAGCAGTTCTTC.

This clonotype occurred many times. The V and J genes are TRBV6-5 and TRBJ2-4; tentative D call: TRBD2 (5 bases). The ends were cut back, 8 bases at V and 0 bases at J, with 20 bases in the middle. This CDR3 spans 17 amino acids. In germline, CDR1 is MNHEY, CDR2 SVGAGI. The CDR3 loop is CASGRVGPDLAKNIQYF. CDR3 DNA sequence: TGTGCCAGCGGGCGGGTTGGGCCAGACCTAGCCAAAAACATTCAGTACTTC.

This clonotype was observed many times. V gene TRBV12-3 or TRBV12-4 combines with J gene TRBJ1-6, with D unclear. The CDR3 covers 12 residues. Trimming shortened V by 5 bases and J by 8 bases, and 7 bases separated the two germline ends. CDR3 nucleotide sequence: TGTGCCAGCAGTCGCGGTGATTCACCCCTCCACTTT. Encoded protein: CASSRGDSPLHF.

V and J are TRBV6-4 and TRBJ2-2; no clear D. The CDR3 runs 13 residues. Deletions cut 9 bases from V and 5 bases from J, with 13 bases between. Germline values: CDR1 MRHNA, CDR2 SNTAGT. The CDR3 nucleotides are TGTGCCAGTTCTGAGCAAAGTACCGGGGAGCTGTTTTTT. This translates into CASSEQSTGELFF.

This clonotype was detected many times. The V and J genes are TRBV6-5 and TRBJ1-6; TRBD1 matches 8 bases. This CDR3 spans 15 amino acids. Germline V CDR1 and CDR2: MNHEY, SVGAGI. Trimming removed 3 bases from V and 9 bases from J; junction bases left unmatched: 7. The CDR3 reads CASSYRQGNSSPLHF. CDR3 nucleotide sequence: TGTGCCAGCAGTTATAGACAGGGGAATTCTTCACCCCTCCACTTT.

This clonotype was counted a few times. V is TRBV3-2 and J is TRBJ1-4; TRBD1, the D gene given by the table, was not confirmed from the DNA. TRBV3-2 is termed a pseudogene. The CDR3 runs 14 residues. In DNA form, the CDR3 reads TGTGCCAGCAGAAGGGACGGGCCTAATGAAAAACTGTTTTTT. Amino acid sequence: CASRRDGPNEKLFF.

At least ten counts were recorded for this clonotype. This chain connects TRBV20-1 to TRBJ2-1, with D perhaps TRBD2 (6 bases). The CDR3 sequence is 15 residues long. The germline V gene encodes CDR1 DFQATT and CDR2 SNEGSKA (reference sequence). V was cut by 2 bases and J by 0 bases, with 11 bases left in between. This CDR3 reads CSARSLAPSYNEQFF. In DNA, the CDR3 is TGCAGTGCTAGATCTCTAGCGCCCTCCTACAATGAGCAGTTCTTC.

This clonotype has a count of ten or more. The V call is TRBV6-4, the J call TRBJ2-1; D gene ambiguous. V dropped 0 bases and J dropped 5 bases, with 14 bases sitting between them. Germline CDR1 is MRHNA and CDR2 is SNTAGT. The CDR3 has 16 amino acids. The CDR3 sequence is CASSDSAQLSHNEQFF. The CDR3 nucleotides are TGTGCCAGCAGTGACTCGGCACAGTTAAGCCACAATGAGCAGTTCTTC.

Many counts were recorded for this clonotype. The chain recombines TRBV15 with TRBJ1-1; D unresolved. The V end was cut by 8 bases, the J end by 1 base, with 11 bases between. The CDR3 contains 13 residues. The V gene's germline CDR1 is LNHNV and CDR2 YYDKDF (reference sequence). CDR3 sequence (DNA): TGTGCCACCCAAAAGGAGGGGAACACTGAAGCTTTCTTT. It specifies CATQKEGNTEAFF.

This clonotype has just a few counts. This sequence joins TRBV19 and TRBJ1-1, with a weak D call TRBD1 (6 bases). Germline values: CDR1 LNHDA, CDR2 SQIVND (reference sequence). V lost 2 bases and J lost 6, with 13 bases in between. CDR3 length: 14 residues. CDR3 residues: CASSILKGGAEAFF. The CDR3 region has the DNA TGTGCCAGTAGTATATTAAAGGGGGGGGCTGAAGCTTTCTTT.

There are many counts of this clonotype. The chain employs TRBV29-1 and TRBJ2-3, with TRBD1 as a possible D gene (6 bases). The germline V gene has CDR1 SQVTM and CDR2 ANQGSEA. The CDR3 has 14 residues. The V end was cut by 6 bases, the J end by 0 bases, with 13 bases between. CDR3 sequence reads: CSVWGRSSTDTQYF. The CDR3 DNA is TGCAGCGTCTGGGGGCGGTCTAGCACAGATACGCAGTATTTT.

This clonotype was seen many times. The chain has TRBV15 and TRBJ2-3, with D perhaps TRBD1 (7 bases). The CDR3 extends over 14 amino acids. Germline V gene sequence: CDR1 LNHNV, CDR2 YYDKDF (reference sequence). Trimming shortened V by 5 bases and J by 5 bases, and 14 bases separated the two germline ends. CDR3 DNA: TGTGCCACCAGCCAGACAGGGAGGATAGATACGCAGTATTTT. It specifies CATSQTGRIDTQYF.

This clonotype has at least ten counts. The CDR3 DNA reads as TGTGCCAGCAGTAACACAGGGGTCAATCAGCCCCAGCATTTT. This encodes CASSNTGVNQPQHF. The chain joins TRBV6-2 or TRBV6-3 to TRBJ1-5, with 7 bases fitting TRBD1. The CDR3 contains 14 residues. Germline V gene data show CDR1 as MNHEY and CDR2 as SVGEGT. J was trimmed by 3 bases and V by 5 bases; bases with no gene match: 4.